The source of this T cell receptor beta chain is a study of shared clonotypes between healthy human individuals. TCRdb keeps only in-frame clones here, not all; method: immunoSEQ multiplex PCR. The sample carries 2 million to 2.5 million clones, roughly 93% recorded once. Whole-study findings and limits: It was the few donors that limited the genetic and exposure-history diversity represented. Among a few donors, approximately 5% of naive CD4 clonotypes were found in common. Clonotypes which were not shared had lower generation probabilities than clonotypes that all four donors shared.

To note about this clone: Its matching antigen is unknown.

Trimming removed 1 base from V and 6 bases from J, with 19 bases in between. The CDR3 totals 16 residues. The germline gives CDR1 SGHTA, CDR2 FQGNSA. The specimen was naive CD4+ T cells from PBMCs. Subset given: CD45RA+ positively selected. The V call is TRBV7-2, the J call TRBJ2-7; unclear D gene. The TCR sequence derives from a man between 18 and 35 years old in good health. Some clones in this sample may be carry-over from other donors' samples. DNA for the CDR3: TGTGCCAGCAGCTTAGGGTTAGTTAGGCGAGCAAGCGAGCAGTACTTC. Translating it yields CASSLGLVRRASEQYF.